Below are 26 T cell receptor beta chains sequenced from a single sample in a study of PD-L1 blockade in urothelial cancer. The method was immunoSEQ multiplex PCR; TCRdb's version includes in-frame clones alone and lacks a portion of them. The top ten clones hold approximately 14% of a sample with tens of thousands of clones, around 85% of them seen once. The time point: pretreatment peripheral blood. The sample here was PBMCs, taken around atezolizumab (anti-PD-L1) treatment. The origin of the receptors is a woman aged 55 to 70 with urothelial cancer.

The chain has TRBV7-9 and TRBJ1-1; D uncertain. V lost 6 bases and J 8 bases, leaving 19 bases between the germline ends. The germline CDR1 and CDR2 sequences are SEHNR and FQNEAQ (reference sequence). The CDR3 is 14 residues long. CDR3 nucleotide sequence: TGTGCCAGCAGTTCTAGCCGGGGTGTTAGGGAAGCTTTCTTT. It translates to CASSSSRGVREAFF.

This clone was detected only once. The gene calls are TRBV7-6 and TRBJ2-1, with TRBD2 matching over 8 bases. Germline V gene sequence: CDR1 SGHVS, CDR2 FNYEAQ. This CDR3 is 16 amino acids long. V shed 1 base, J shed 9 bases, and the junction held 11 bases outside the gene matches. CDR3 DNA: TGTGCCAGCAGCTTAGAATTCGCGGGAGGAATCGGTGAGCAGTTCTTC. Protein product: CASSLEFAGGIGEQFF.

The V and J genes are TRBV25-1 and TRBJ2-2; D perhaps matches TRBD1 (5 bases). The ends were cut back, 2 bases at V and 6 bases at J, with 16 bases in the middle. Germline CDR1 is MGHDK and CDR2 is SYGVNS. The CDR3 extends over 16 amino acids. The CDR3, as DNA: TGTGCCAGCAGTGAACGTCCAGGGTCCCGCCCCGGGGAGCTGTTTTTT. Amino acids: CASSERPGSRPGELFF.

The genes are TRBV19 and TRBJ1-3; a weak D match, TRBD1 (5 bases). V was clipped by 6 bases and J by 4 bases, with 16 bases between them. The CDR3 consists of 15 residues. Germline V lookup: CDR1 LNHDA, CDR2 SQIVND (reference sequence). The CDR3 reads CASSPSGGTGNTIYF. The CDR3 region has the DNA TGTGCCAGTAGCCCATCCGGGGGGACCGGAAACACCATATATTTT.

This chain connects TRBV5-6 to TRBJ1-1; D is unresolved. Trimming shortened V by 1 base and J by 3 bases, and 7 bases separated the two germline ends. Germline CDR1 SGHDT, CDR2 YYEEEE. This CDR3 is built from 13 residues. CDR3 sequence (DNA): TGTGCCAGCAGCTTGCGGCGGGACACTGAAGCTTTCTTT. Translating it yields CASSLRRDTEAFF. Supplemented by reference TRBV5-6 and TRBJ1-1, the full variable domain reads DAGVTQSPTHLIKTRGQQVTLRCSPKSGHDTVSWYQQALGQGPQFIFQYYEEEERQRGNFPDRFSGHQFPNYSSELNVNALLLGDSALYLCASSLRRDTEAFFGQGTRLTVV.

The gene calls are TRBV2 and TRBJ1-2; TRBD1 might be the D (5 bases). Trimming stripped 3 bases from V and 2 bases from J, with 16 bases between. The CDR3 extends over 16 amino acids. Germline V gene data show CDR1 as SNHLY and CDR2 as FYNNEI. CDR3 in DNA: TGTGCCAGCAGTGAGGGAGGCCGGGGCAACAACTATGGCTACACCTTC. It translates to CASSEGGRGNNYGYTF.

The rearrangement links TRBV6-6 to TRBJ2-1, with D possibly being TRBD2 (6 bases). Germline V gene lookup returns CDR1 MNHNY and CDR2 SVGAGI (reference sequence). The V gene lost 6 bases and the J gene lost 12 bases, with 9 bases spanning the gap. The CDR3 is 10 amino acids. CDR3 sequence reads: CASSAGLQFF. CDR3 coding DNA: TGTGCCAGCAGCGCGGGACTGCAGTTCTTC.

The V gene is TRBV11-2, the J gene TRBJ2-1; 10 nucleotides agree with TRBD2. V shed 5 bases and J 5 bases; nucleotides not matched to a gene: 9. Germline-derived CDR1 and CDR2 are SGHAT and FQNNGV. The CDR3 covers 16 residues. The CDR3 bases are TGTGCCAGCAGCACGATACTAGCGGGGATTCACAATGAGCAGTTCTTC. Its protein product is CASSTILAGIHNEQFF.

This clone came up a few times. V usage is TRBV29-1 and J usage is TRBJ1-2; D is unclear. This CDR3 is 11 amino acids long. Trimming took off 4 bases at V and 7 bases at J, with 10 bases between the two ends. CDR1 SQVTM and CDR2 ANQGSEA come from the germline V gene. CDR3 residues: CSVVREGGYTF. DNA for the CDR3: TGCAGCGTTGTGAGGGAAGGTGGCTACACCTTC.

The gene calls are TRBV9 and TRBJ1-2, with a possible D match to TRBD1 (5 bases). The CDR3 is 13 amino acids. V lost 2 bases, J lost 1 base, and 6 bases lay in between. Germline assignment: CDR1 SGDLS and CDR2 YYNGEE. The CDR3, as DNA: TGTGCCAGCAGCGTTGACAGTAACTATGGCTACACCTTC. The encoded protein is CASSVDSNYGYTF.

The CDR3 coding sequence is TGTGCCAGCAGTCCAGGGGGCCCTTACACTGAAGCTTTCTTT. This translates into CASSPGGPYTEAFF. The genes are TRBV28 and TRBJ1-1; 8 bases match TRBD1. The CDR3 extends over 14 amino acids. CDR1 MDHEN and CDR2 SYDVKM come from the germline V gene. Germline trimming cut 5 bases from V and 3 bases from J; bases unmatched to any gene: 5.

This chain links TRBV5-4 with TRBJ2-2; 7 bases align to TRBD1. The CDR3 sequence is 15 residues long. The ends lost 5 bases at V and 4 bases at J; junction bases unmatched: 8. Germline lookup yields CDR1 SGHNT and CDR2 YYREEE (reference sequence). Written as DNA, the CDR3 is TGTGCCAGCAGAGCCGGGACAGATGGCACCGGGGAGCTGTTTTTT. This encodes CASRAGTDGTGELFF. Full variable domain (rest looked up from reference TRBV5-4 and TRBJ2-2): ETGVTQSPTHLIKTRGQQVTLRCSSQSGHNTVSWYQQALGQGPQFIFQYYREEENGRGNFPPRFSGLQFPNYSSELNVNALELDDSALYLCASRAGTDGTGELFFGEGSRLTVL.

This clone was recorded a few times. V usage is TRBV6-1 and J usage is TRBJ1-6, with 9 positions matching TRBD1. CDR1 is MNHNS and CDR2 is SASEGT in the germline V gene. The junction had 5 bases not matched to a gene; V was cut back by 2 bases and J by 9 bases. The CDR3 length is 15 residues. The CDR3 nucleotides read TGTGCCAGCAGTGAACTGGGGACAGGGTTTTCACCCCTCCACTTT. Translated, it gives CASSELGTGFSPLHF.

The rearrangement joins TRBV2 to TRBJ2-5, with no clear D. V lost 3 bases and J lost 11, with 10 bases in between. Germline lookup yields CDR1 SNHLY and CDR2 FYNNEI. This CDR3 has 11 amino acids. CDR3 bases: TGTGCCAGCAGTGATGGTCCGACACAGTACTTC. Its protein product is CASSDGPTQYF.

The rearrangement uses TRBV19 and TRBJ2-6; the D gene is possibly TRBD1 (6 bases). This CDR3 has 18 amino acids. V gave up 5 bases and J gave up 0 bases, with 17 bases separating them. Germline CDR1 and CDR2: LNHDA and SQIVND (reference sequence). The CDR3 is CASSEDSPLLSGANVLTF. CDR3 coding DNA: TGTGCCAGTAGTGAGGACAGTCCTCTGCTCTCTGGGGCCAACGTCCTGACTTTC.

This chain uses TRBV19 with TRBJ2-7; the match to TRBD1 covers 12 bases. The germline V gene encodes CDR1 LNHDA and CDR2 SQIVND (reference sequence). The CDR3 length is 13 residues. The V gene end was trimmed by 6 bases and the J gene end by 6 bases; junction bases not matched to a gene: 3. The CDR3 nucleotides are TGTGCCAGTAGGGGACAGGGGGCGGCCGAGCAGTACTTC. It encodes CASRGQGAAEQYF.

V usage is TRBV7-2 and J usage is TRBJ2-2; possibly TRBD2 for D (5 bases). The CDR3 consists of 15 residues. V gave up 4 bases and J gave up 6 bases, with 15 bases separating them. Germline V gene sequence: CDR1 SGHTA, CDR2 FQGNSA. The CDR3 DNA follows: TGTGCCAGCAGCTCCCGACTACTAGGTTCCGGGGAGCTGTTTTTT. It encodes CASSSRLLGSGELFF. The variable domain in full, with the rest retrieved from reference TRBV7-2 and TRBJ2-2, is GAGVSQSPSNKVTEKGKDVELRCDPISGHTALYWYRQSLGQGLEFLIYFQGNSAPDKSGLPSDRFSAERTGGSVSTLTIQRTQQEDSAVYLCASSSRLLGSGELFFGEGSRLTVL.

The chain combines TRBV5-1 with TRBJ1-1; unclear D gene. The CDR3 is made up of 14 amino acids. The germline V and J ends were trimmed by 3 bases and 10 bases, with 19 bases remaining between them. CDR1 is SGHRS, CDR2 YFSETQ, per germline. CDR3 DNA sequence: TGCGCCAGCAGCTCAACCGACTCACAAGATGGAGCTTTCTTT. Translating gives CASSSTDSQDGAFF.

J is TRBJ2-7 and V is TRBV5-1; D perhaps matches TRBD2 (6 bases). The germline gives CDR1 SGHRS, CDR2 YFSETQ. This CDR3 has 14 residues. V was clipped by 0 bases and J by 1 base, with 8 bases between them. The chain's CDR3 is CASSLGRGSYEQYF. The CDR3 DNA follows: TGCGCCAGCAGCTTGGGGCGGGGTTCCTACGAGCAGTACTTC.

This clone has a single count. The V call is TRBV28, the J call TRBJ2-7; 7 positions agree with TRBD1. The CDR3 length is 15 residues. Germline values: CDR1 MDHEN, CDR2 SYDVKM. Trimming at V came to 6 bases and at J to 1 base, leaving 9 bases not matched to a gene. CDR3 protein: CASRYRGAGSYEQYF. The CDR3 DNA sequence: TGTGCCAGCAGATACAGGGGCGCCGGATCCTACGAGCAGTACTTC.

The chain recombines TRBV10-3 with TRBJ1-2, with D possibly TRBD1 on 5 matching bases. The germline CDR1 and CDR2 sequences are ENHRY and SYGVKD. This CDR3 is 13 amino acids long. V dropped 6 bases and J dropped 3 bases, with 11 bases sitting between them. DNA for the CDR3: TGTGCCATCAGGCGGGGAGGGGACTATGGCTACACCTTC. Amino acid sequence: CAIRRGGDYGYTF.

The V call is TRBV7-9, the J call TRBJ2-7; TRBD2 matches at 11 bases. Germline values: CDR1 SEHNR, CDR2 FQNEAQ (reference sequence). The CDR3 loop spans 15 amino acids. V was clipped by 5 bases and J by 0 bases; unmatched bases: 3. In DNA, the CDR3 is TGTGCCAGCAGCCTGACTAGCGGGGACTCCTACGAGCAGTACTTC. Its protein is CASSLTSGDSYEQYF.

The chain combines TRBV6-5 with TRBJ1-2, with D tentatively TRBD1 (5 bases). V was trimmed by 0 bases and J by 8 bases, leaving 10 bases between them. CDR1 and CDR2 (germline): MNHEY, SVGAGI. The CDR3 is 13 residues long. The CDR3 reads CASSYSQGGGYTF. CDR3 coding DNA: TGTGCCAGCAGTTACTCGCAGGGTGGAGGCTACACCTTC.

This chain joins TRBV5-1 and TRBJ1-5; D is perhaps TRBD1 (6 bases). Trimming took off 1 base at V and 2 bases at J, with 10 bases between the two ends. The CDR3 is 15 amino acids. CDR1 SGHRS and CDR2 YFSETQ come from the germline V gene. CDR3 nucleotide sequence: TGCGCCAGCAGCTTGAGAGGGGGTGGCAATCAGCCCCAGCATTTT. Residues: CASSLRGGGNQPQHF.

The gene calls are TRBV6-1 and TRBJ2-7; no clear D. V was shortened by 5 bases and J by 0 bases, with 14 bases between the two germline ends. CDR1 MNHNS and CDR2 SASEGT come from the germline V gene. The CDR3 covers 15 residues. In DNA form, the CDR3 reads TGTGCCAGCAGTCCGCTAACCTTGAGCTCCTACGAGCAGTACTTC. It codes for CASSPLTLSSYEQYF.

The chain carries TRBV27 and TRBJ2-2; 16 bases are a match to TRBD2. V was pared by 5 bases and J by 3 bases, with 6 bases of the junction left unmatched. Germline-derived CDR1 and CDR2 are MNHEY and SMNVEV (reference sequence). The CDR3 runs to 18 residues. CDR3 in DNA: TGTGCCAGCAGTGAGGGACTAGCGGGAGGGCCCGACACCGGGGAGCTGTTTTTT. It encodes CASSEGLAGGPDTGELFF.